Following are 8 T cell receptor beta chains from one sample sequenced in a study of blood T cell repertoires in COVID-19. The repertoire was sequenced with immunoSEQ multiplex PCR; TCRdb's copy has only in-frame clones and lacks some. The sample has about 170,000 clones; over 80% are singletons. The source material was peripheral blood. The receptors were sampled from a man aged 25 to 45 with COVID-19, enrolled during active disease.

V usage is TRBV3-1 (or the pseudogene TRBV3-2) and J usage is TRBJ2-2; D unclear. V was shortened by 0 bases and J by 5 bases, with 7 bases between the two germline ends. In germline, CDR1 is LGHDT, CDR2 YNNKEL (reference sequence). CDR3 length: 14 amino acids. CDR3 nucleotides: TGTGCCAGCAGCCAAGATAGCACTACCGGGGAGCTGTTTTTT. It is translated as CASSQDSTTGELFF.

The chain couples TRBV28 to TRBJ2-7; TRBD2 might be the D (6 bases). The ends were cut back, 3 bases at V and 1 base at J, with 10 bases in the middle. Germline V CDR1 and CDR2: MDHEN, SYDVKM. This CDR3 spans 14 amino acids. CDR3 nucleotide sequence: TGTGCCAGCAGTTTTACGGAGGGTTCCTACGAGCAGTACTTC. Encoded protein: CASSFTEGSYEQYF.

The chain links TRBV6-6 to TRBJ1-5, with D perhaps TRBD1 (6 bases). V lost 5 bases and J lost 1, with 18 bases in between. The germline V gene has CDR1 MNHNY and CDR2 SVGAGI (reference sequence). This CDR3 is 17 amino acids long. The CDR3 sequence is CASSLRATDSSNQPQHF. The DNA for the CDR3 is TGTGCCAGCAGTCTACGTGCAACGGACAGCAGCAATCAGCCCCAGCATTTT.

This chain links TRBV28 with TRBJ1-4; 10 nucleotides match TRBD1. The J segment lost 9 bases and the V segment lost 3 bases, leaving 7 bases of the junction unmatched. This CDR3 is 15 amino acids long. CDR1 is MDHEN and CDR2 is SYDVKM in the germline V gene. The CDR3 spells CASSFHSGQGKKLFF. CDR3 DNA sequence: TGTGCCAGCAGTTTCCACTCGGGACAGGGGAAAAAACTGTTTTTT.

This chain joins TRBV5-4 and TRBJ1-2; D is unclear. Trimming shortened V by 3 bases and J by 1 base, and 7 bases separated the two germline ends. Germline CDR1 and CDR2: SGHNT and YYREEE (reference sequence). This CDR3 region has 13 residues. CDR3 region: CASSSSVNYGYTF. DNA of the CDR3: TGTGCCAGCAGCTCCTCAGTTAACTATGGCTACACCTTC.

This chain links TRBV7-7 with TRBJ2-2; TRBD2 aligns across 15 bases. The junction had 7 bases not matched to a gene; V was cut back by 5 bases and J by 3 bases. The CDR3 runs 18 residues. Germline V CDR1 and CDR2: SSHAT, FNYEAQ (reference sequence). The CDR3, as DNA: TGTGCCAGCAGCCCCGGACTAGCGGGGGGGCATCACACCGGGGAGCTGTTTTTT. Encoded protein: CASSPGLAGGHHTGELFF.

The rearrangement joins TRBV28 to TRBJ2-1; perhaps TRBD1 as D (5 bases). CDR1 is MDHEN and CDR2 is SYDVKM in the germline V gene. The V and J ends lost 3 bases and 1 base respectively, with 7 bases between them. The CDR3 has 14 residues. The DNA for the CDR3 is TGTGCCAGCAGTTTGTCAGGGTCCTACAATGAGCAGTTCTTC. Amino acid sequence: CASSLSGSYNEQFF.

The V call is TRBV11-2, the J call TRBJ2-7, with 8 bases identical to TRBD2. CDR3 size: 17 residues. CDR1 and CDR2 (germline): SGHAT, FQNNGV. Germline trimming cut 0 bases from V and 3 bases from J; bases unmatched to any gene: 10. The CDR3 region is CASSLDSGSGTLYEQYF. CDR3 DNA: TGTGCCAGCAGCTTAGATTCGGGTAGCGGGACCCTCTACGAGCAGTACTTC.